The 10 T cell receptor beta chains given below trace back to one sample, sequenced in a study of cytomegalovirus exposure and HLA in healthy donors. The primer mix had 60 Vbeta and 13 Jbeta primers. The method was immunoSEQ multiplex PCR; TCRdb's version includes in-frame clones alone and lacks a portion of them. The sample contains about 200,000 clones, approximately 80% of which appear only once. The specimen sequenced was PBMCs. These receptors came from a woman aged 25 to 39 in good health and CMV-seronegative.

This clone was found a few times. The V and J genes are TRBV5-6 and TRBJ1-2; no clear D gene. V lost 7 bases and J lost 4, with 11 bases in between. The germline V gene has CDR1 SGHDT and CDR2 YYEEEE. The CDR3 consists of 12 residues. The CDR3 reads CASSNSIYGYTF. Written as DNA, the CDR3 is TGTGCCAGCTCAAACAGCATCTATGGCTACACCTTC.

The chain carries TRBV5-1 and TRBJ1-4; TRBD1 aligns across 10 bases. Germline CDR1 SGHRS, CDR2 YFSETQ. The CDR3 runs to 15 residues. V lost 7 bases to trimming and J lost 2 bases; unmatched junction nucleotides: 5. The CDR3 nucleotides read TGCGCCAGCGGGAGACAGGGGGCCACTAATGAAAAACTGTTTTTT. Its protein is CASGRQGATNEKLFF.

J is TRBJ1-5 and V is TRBV27, with 7 bases that match TRBD1. This CDR3 has 15 amino acids. Germline CDR1 MNHEY, CDR2 SMNVEV (reference sequence). After removal of 5 bases from V and 4 bases from J, the junction contained 8 bases not matched to a gene. The CDR3 spells CASSARDRGNQPQHF. In nucleotides, the CDR3 is TGTGCCAGCAGTGCCCGGGACAGAGGAAATCAGCCCCAGCATTTT.

This chain joins TRBV4-1 and TRBJ1-1; perhaps TRBD1 as D (6 bases). The CDR3 runs to 15 residues. Germline CDR1 is MGHRA and CDR2 is YSYEKL. Trimming pared 3 bases from V and 1 base from J, leaving 12 bases between. The CDR3 region has the DNA TGCGCCAGCAGCCACCCTGGCAGGGGGAACACTGAAGCTTTCTTT. Translated, it gives CASSHPGRGNTEAFF.

The V and J genes are TRBV9 and TRBJ2-3; a possible D gene is TRBD2 (5 bases). The germline V gene has CDR1 SGDLS and CDR2 YYNGEE. Trimming took off 0 bases at V and 4 bases at J, with 15 bases between the two ends. The CDR3 has 16 residues. CDR3 sequence: CASSVGQLLDADTQYF. In DNA form, the CDR3 reads TGTGCCAGCAGCGTAGGCCAACTACTAGATGCAGATACGCAGTATTTT.

This clone was detected only a few times. This sequence joins TRBV4-2 and TRBJ1-1; TRBD1 matches 8 bases. The CDR3 consists of 12 residues. Germline-derived CDR1 and CDR2 are LGHNA and YNFKEQ. V shed 8 bases and J 5 bases; nucleotides not matched to a gene: 4. The CDR3 sequence is CASGDRGTEAFF. The CDR3 nucleotides read TGTGCCAGCGGCGACAGGGGAACTGAAGCTTTCTTT.

This chain connects TRBV5-1 to TRBJ2-7, with TRBD1 identical over 9 bases. V lost 4 bases to trimming and J lost 5 bases; unmatched junction nucleotides: 7. The CDR3 is 14 residues long. The germline CDR1 and CDR2 sequences are SGHRS and YFSETQ. CDR3 amino acids: CASSPLTGGHEQYF. The CDR3 nucleotides are TGCGCCAGCAGCCCACTAACAGGGGGCCACGAGCAGTACTTC. Full variable domain (rest looked up from reference TRBV5-1 and TRBJ2-7): KAGVTQTPRYLIKTRGQQVTLSCSPISGHRSVSWYQQTPGQGLQFLFEYFSETQRNKGNFPGRFSGRQFSNSRSEMNVSTLELGDSALYLCASSPLTGGHEQYFGPGTRLTVT.

The chain uses TRBV7-2 and TRBJ2-1; 13 bases are shared with TRBD2. Germline CDR1 and CDR2: SGHTA and FQGNSA. V lost 5 bases, J lost 14 bases, and 15 bases stayed unmatched. The CDR3 runs 16 residues. The CDR3 nucleotides are TGTGCCAGCAGCCCCGGGATCTGGACTAGCGGGAGTTTGGAGTTCTTC. This encodes CASSPGIWTSGSLEFF.

The chain employs TRBV7-8 and TRBJ1-1, with D unclear. The germline gives CDR1 SGHVS, CDR2 FQNEAQ. There are 15 residues in the CDR3. The ends were cut back, 3 bases at V and 4 bases at J, with 15 bases in the middle. CDR3 loop: CASSFSRLGGTEAFF. Written as DNA, the CDR3 is TGTGCCAGCAGCTTTAGCCGGTTAGGAGGCACTGAAGCTTTCTTT.

The chain combines TRBV6-5 with TRBJ2-5; 9 bases fit TRBD2. The length of the CDR3 is 16 residues. The V gene end was trimmed by 3 bases and the J gene end by 3 bases; junction bases not matched to a gene: 8. CDR1 and CDR2 from the germline V gene are MNHEY and SVGAGI. As DNA, the CDR3 is TGTGCCAGCAGTTATGCTTTTGCGGGAGGGAAAGAGACCCAGTACTTC. This sequence encodes CASSYAFAGGKETQYF.